The 20 T cell receptor beta chains in this list originate from one sample, sequenced in a study of cytomegalovirus exposure and HLA in healthy donors. The PCR contained 60 Vbeta and 13 Jbeta primers. The data were produced by immunoSEQ multiplex PCR, yet TCRdb's version contains in-frame clones alone and is incomplete. The sample includes roughly 130,000 clones, approximately 66% seen only once; the top ten take approximately 8.5%. The material sequenced was PBMCs. These receptor sequences come from a woman in her 40s in good health and CMV-seropositive.

In its sample, this clone was seen once. The chain couples TRBV14 to TRBJ1-3; D is uncertain. Germline V gene data show CDR1 as SGHDN and CDR2 as FVKESK. The CDR3 spans 15 residues. V was pared by 3 bases and J by 6 bases, with 15 bases between. CDR3 bases: TGTGCCAGCAGCCATTATTATCCCGGAGAAAACACCATATATTTT. Translating gives CASSHYYPGENTIYF.

The J gene is TRBJ2-7, the V gene TRBV29-1, with D unclear. The V end lost 4 bases, the J end lost 2 bases, and 9 bases lay between the germline ends. This CDR3 has 12 amino acids. CDR1 SQVTM and CDR2 ANQGSEA come from the germline V gene. The CDR3 loop is CSVGYGTYEQYF. CDR3 nucleotide sequence: TGCAGCGTTGGATATGGCACCTACGAGCAGTACTTC.

The CDR3 reads CASSEAAGATDTQYF. As DNA, the CDR3 is TGTGCCAGCAGTGAAGCGGCGGGGGCCACAGATACGCAGTATTTT. The chain uses TRBV6-1 and TRBJ2-3; weak D call: TRBD2 (7 bases). This CDR3 spans 15 amino acids. CDR1 is MNHNS, CDR2 SASEGT, per germline. V lost 0 bases and J lost 2, with 9 bases in between.

This clone was seen a handful of times. The CDR3 bases are TGTGCCAGCAGTTACTCGGGACACCTCCGGACCGCTGGCTACACCTTC. The encoded protein is CASSYSGHLRTAGYTF. This chain links TRBV6-5 with TRBJ1-2; tentatively, D is TRBD1 (6 bases). The CDR3 runs 16 residues. Between the trimmed V and J ends, which lost 0 bases and 7 bases, there was a span of 18 bases. Germline V gene data show CDR1 as MNHEY and CDR2 as SVGAGI.

There are a few counts of this clone. This chain uses TRBV5-1 with TRBJ1-2; a weak D match, TRBD1 (5 bases). Per germline, CDR1 SGHRS and CDR2 YFSETQ. The CDR3 is made up of 15 amino acids. V was shortened by 0 bases and J by 6 bases, with 15 bases between the two germline ends. The CDR3 is CASSLVAGPKDGYTF. The CDR3 DNA is TGCGCCAGCAGCTTGGTGGCAGGGCCAAAGGATGGCTACACCTTC.

This clone appeared once. This rearrangement joins TRBV5-1 to TRBJ2-7; weak D call: TRBD2 (6 bases). Germline-derived CDR1 and CDR2 are SGHRS and YFSETQ. The CDR3 length is 17 residues. V was clipped by 3 bases and J by 0 bases, with 19 bases between them. CDR3 region: CASSSNPIAAGSYEQYF. The CDR3 nucleotides read TGCGCCAGCAGCTCGAATCCGATAGCGGCTGGCTCCTACGAGCAGTACTTC.

The V call is TRBV14, the J call TRBJ1-3, with D maybe TRBD1 (6 bases). V was trimmed by 3 bases and J by 0 bases, leaving 15 bases between them. CDR3 length: 17 amino acids. Germline CDR1 reads SGHDN; CDR2 reads FVKESK. The DNA of the CDR3 is TGTGCCAGCAGCCATCCCTTCCAGGGGTCCTCTGGAAACACCATATATTTT. Its translation is CASSHPFQGSSGNTIYF.

The chain joins TRBV6-1 to TRBJ2-5; possible D gene TRBD1, 6 bases. The DNA end lines up better with TRBJ2-7; the J call may be wrong. Germline V CDR1 and CDR2: MNHNS, SASEGT. This CDR3 comprises 15 residues. DNA of the CDR3: TGTGCCAGCAGCCCCCTGGACAGAGGCACCTACGAGCAGTACTTC. Protein sequence: CASSPLDRGTYEQYF.

The V and J genes are TRBV4-2 and TRBJ2-1, with 9 bases lining up with TRBD2. The junction had 8 bases not matched to a gene; V was cut back by 3 bases and J by 8 bases. Germline V gene data show CDR1 as LGHNA and CDR2 as YNFKEQ. The CDR3 is 15 residues long. The CDR3: CASSQRGGTTHEQFF. The DNA of the CDR3 is TGTGCCAGCAGCCAGCGGGGGGGAACAACCCATGAGCAGTTCTTC.

The chain has TRBV6-6 and TRBJ2-3; 9 nucleotides agree with TRBD1. Germline CDR1 and CDR2: MNHNY and SVGAGI (reference sequence). V was clipped by 6 bases and J by 4 bases; unmatched bases: 2. The CDR3 totals 13 residues. For the CDR3, the DNA is TGTGCCAGCAGGCGACAGGGGGCAGATACGCAGTATTTT. Encoded protein: CASRRQGADTQYF.

The chain is built from TRBV27 and TRBJ1-4; D remains unclear. The CDR3 spans 13 residues. Trimming removed 3 bases at V and 8 bases at J, with 10 bases between. Germline CDR1 is MNHEY and CDR2 is SMNVEV (reference sequence). The chain's CDR3 is CASSFRGLEKLFF. The CDR3 region has the DNA TGTGCCAGCAGTTTTCGGGGTCTGGAAAAACTGTTTTTT.

This clone has a handful of counts. The chain is built from TRBV11-3 and TRBJ1-1; D is uncertain. Trimming shortened V by 5 bases and J by 6 bases, and 10 bases separated the two germline ends. CDR1 SGHNT and CDR2 YENEEA come from the germline V gene. The CDR3 consists of 12 residues. The CDR3 bases are TGTGCCAGCAGCCCCCGTCCCCCTGAAGCTTTCTTT. The encoded protein is CASSPRPPEAFF.

This sequence joins TRBV9 and TRBJ2-7; D perhaps matches TRBD1 (6 bases). This CDR3 is built from 14 residues. Germline assignment: CDR1 SGDLS and CDR2 YYNGEE. Between the trimmed V and J ends, which lost 4 bases and 5 bases, there was a span of 16 bases. The CDR3 coding sequence is TGTGCCAGCAGCACCTCGAAGGACAGCCACGAGCAGTACTTC. It specifies CASSTSKDSHEQYF.

This clone has only one observation. The CDR3 protein is CASSVGTDSGNTIYF. The CDR3, as DNA: TGTGCCAGCAGCGTCGGGACAGACTCTGGAAACACCATATATTTT. The V and J genes are TRBV7-9 and TRBJ1-3, with TRBD1 matching 7 bases. Germline V gene sequence: CDR1 SEHNR, CDR2 FQNEAQ (reference sequence). The V and J ends lost 5 bases and 0 bases, in that order; junction bases with no gene match: 4. The CDR3 has 15 residues.

This CDR3 reads CASSLRTSGRVGQETQYF. In nucleotides, the CDR3 is TGCGCCAGCAGCTTACGGACTAGCGGGAGAGTGGGGCAAGAGACCCAGTACTTC. V and J are TRBV5-1 and TRBJ2-5, with 13 nucleotides matching TRBD2. The CDR3 is 18 amino acids. Germline V CDR1 and CDR2: SGHRS, YFSETQ. After removal of 2 bases from V and 2 bases from J, the junction contained 9 bases not matched to a gene.

This chain uses TRBV6-5 with TRBJ2-7; 8 nucleotides agree with TRBD2. The CDR3 is 13 residues long. The germline gives CDR1 MNHEY, CDR2 SVGAGI. V was clipped by 8 bases and J by 2 bases; unmatched bases: 5. CDR3 nucleotide sequence: TGTGCCAGCGGGTTAGCGGGGCCCTACGAGCAGTACTTC. Protein product: CASGLAGPYEQYF.

CDR3 sequence: CASSWGQGYSYEQYF. The DNA for the CDR3 is TGTGCCAGCAGTTGGGGACAGGGATACTCCTACGAGCAGTACTTC. The chain combines TRBV6-6 with TRBJ2-7; TRBD1 matches 9 bases. CDR3 length equals 15 residues. Losses at the gene ends were 4 bases for V and 0 bases for J; bases not matched to a gene: 4. The germline gives CDR1 MNHNY, CDR2 SVGAGI (reference sequence).

This chain connects TRBV7-9 to TRBJ2-3; 9 bases align to TRBD2. The germline V gene encodes CDR1 SEHNR and CDR2 FQNEAQ (reference sequence). The trim removed 4 bases at V and 4 bases at J, leaving 6 bases unmatched. This CDR3 spans 15 amino acids. Here the CDR3 reads CASSSLAGGSDTQYF. As DNA, the CDR3 is TGTGCCAGCAGCTCACTAGCGGGTGGCTCAGATACGCAGTATTTT. The whole variable domain, filled in from reference TRBV7-9 and TRBJ2-3, reads DTGVSQNPRHKITKRGQNVTFRCDPISEHNRLYWYRQTLGQGPEFLTYFQNEAQLEKSRLLSDRFSAERPKGSFSTLEIQRTEQGDSAMYLCASSSLAGGSDTQYFGPGTRLTVL.

A single count supports this clone. V usage is TRBV30 and J usage is TRBJ2-7, with a possible D match to TRBD1 (5 bases). Germline V gene sequence: CDR1 GTSNPN, CDR2 SVGIG (reference sequence). V was cut by 3 bases and J by 1 base, with 13 bases left in between. This CDR3 region has 14 residues. CDR3 DNA: TGTGCCTGGAGGACACAGGCGACTTCCTACGAGCAGTACTTC. It encodes CAWRTQATSYEQYF.

This chain joins TRBV6-1 and TRBJ2-7; TRBD1 matches at 7 bases. CDR1 and CDR2 from the germline V gene are MNHNS and SASEGT. This CDR3 spans 13 amino acids. Losses at the gene ends were 7 bases for V and 8 bases for J; bases not matched to a gene: 11. The CDR3: CASIRTQGSKQYF. The CDR3 region has the DNA TGTGCCAGCATTCGGACACAGGGGTCCAAGCAGTACTTC.